This entry lists 18 T cell receptor beta chains sequenced from one sample in a study of PD-1 blockade in classical Hodgkin lymphoma. Using immunoSEQ multiplex PCR, the repertoire was profiled, and TCRdb retains in-frame clones only, with some absent. The sample has about 28,000 clones, less than 85% seen once. The sample's time point: cycle 4 day 1 (C4D1), after more than five weeks of nivolumab. All the patients suffered relapse after autologous stem cell transplantation, and brentuximab vedotin exposure differed. Magnetic negative selection purified CD4+ T cells from thawed PBMCs. The source material was CD4+ T cells from blood, sampled before the fourth cycle of nivolumab. The receptors come from a human donor with classical Hodgkin lymphoma.

The chain employs TRBV5-4 and TRBJ2-1; TRBD2 is a possible D gene (6 bases). Germline loops: CDR1 SGHNT, CDR2 YYREEE (reference sequence). The CDR3 is 15 residues long. Trimming shortened V by 1 base and J by 5 bases, and 13 bases separated the two germline ends. In nucleotides, the CDR3 is TGTGCCAGCAGCTTGAAGGGAGGCGGAGACAATGAGCAGTTCTTC. Its protein is CASSLKGGGDNEQFF.

The rearrangement uses TRBV6-5 and TRBJ1-2; 8 bases line up with TRBD1. The V gene's germline CDR1 is MNHEY and CDR2 SVGAGI. Losses at the gene ends were 0 bases for V and 4 bases for J; bases not matched to a gene: 4. The CDR3 totals 15 residues. CDR3 amino acids: CASSYSAGGLYGYTF. The CDR3 nucleotides read TGTGCCAGCAGTTACTCGGCAGGGGGCCTCTATGGCTACACCTTC.

The CDR3 DNA reads as TGTGCCAGTAGTATAGTAGGGGCGGGAGATGGAGAGACCCAGTACTTC. Translated, it gives CASSIVGAGDGETQYF. The rearrangement links TRBV19 to TRBJ2-5; 7 bases align to TRBD2. The CDR3 spans 16 residues. The J segment lost 4 bases and the V segment lost 1 base, leaving 9 bases of the junction unmatched. Germline V gene lookup returns CDR1 LNHDA and CDR2 SQIVND (reference sequence).

CDR3 loop: CASSIENTGELFF. The CDR3 bases are TGTGCCAGTAGTATAGAGAACACCGGGGAGCTGTTTTTT. The chain combines TRBV19 with TRBJ2-2; D is unresolved. Germline-derived CDR1 and CDR2 are LNHDA and SQIVND (reference sequence). This CDR3 contains 13 residues. Trimming shortened V by 0 bases and J by 1 base, and 0 bases separated the two germline ends.

This chain joins TRBV10-3 and TRBJ2-2; TRBD2 matches at 13 bases. Germline CDR1 reads ENHRY; CDR2 reads SYGVKD. CDR3 length: 20 amino acids. V lost 4 bases to trimming and J lost 0 bases; unmatched junction nucleotides: 11. The CDR3 sequence: CAISGTSGRDSRANTGELFF. The CDR3 nucleotides are TGTGCCATCAGTGGGACTAGCGGGAGAGACTCACGCGCGAACACCGGGGAGCTGTTTTTT.

The chain has TRBV6-5 and TRBJ1-2, with TRBD1 identical over 10 bases. The CDR3 runs to 13 residues. The germline CDR1 and CDR2 sequences are MNHEY and SVGAGI. J lost 8 bases, V lost 6 bases, and 6 bases had no gene match. The CDR3 loop reads CASRQGQGLGYTF. The CDR3 bases are TGTGCCAGCAGACAGGGACAGGGGTTAGGCTACACCTTC.

The V and J genes are TRBV27 and TRBJ1-1, with D hard to call. The CDR3 is made up of 13 amino acids. V was shortened by 2 bases and J by 1 base, with 5 bases between the two germline ends. CDR1 is MNHEY, CDR2 SMNVEV, per germline (reference sequence). The CDR3 is CASSLKSNTEAFF. CDR3 bases: TGTGCCAGCAGTTTAAAATCGAACACTGAAGCTTTCTTT.

This clone occurred once. In DNA form, the CDR3 reads TGTGCCAGCAGCCCCTCTAGCGGGACCCAAGAGACCCAGTACTTC. It encodes CASSPSSGTQETQYF. The chain carries TRBV9 and TRBJ2-5; 9 bases match TRBD2. Losses at the gene ends were 4 bases for V and 1 base for J; bases not matched to a gene: 5. The germline CDR1 and CDR2 sequences are SGDLS and YYNGEE. This CDR3 contains 15 residues.

The chain has TRBV19 and TRBJ2-7; TRBD1 matches at 10 bases. The V gene end was trimmed by 3 bases and the J gene end by 2 bases; junction bases not matched to a gene: 4. The CDR3 consists of 15 residues. Germline V CDR1 and CDR2: LNHDA, SQIVND (reference sequence). CDR3 nucleotide sequence: TGTGCCAGTAGTATTGCGGGACAGGGGACCTACGAGCAGTACTTC. The encoded protein is CASSIAGQGTYEQYF. Variable domain in full (rest from reference TRBV19 and TRBJ2-7): DGGITQSPKYLFRKEGQNVTLSCEQNLNHDAMYWYRQDPGQGLRLIYYSQIVNDFQKGDIAEGYSVSREKKESFPLTVTSAQKNPTAFYLCASSIAGQGTYEQYFGPGTRLTVT.

This chain connects TRBV28 to TRBJ1-2, with D possibly being TRBD1 (5 bases). V shed 5 bases and J shed 5 bases, with 21 bases lying between them. This CDR3 has 16 amino acids. Germline CDR1 and CDR2: MDHEN and SYDVKM. CDR3 in DNA: TGTGCCAGCAGTGTCCCCGGGACTCTCCGTGGGTATGGCTACACCTTC. Its translation: CASSVPGTLRGYGYTF.

This chain uses TRBV9 with TRBJ2-1; D is possibly TRBD2 (6 bases). The CDR3 has 18 residues. CDR1 and CDR2 from the germline V gene are SGDLS and YYNGEE. Trimming removed 3 bases from V and 0 bases from J, with 19 bases in between. The CDR3 is CASSAELPSELSYNEQFF. CDR3 nucleotide sequence: TGTGCCAGCAGCGCAGAGCTCCCTAGCGAACTCTCCTACAATGAGCAGTTCTTC.

The J gene is TRBJ1-2, the V gene TRBV29-1; possible D gene TRBD1, 5 bases. The CDR3 consists of 12 residues. V shed 4 bases and J shed 10 bases, with 16 bases lying between them. The germline gives CDR1 SQVTM, CDR2 ANQGSEA. As DNA, the CDR3 is TGCAGCGTTGGTACCGGGACTATCTCCTACACCTTC. The encoded protein is CSVGTGTISYTF.

The genes are TRBV10-2 and TRBJ2-7, with unresolved D. Germline lookup yields CDR1 WSHSY and CDR2 SAAADI. The V end lost 2 bases, the J end lost 1 base, and 9 bases lay between the germline ends. The CDR3 runs 14 residues. This CDR3 reads CASSEPGLSYEQYF. DNA of the CDR3: TGCGCCAGCAGTGAGCCGGGCCTTTCCTACGAGCAGTACTTC.

The CDR3, as DNA: TGTGCCAGTAGTATAACACACGGTGAACGGACCCAGTACTTC. Translating gives CASSITHGERTQYF. The V and J genes are TRBV19 and TRBJ2-5; the D is unclear. Germline lookup yields CDR1 LNHDA and CDR2 SQIVND (reference sequence). Trimming pared 2 bases from V and 7 bases from J, leaving 14 bases between. The CDR3 has 14 amino acids.

This sequence joins TRBV6-5 and TRBJ2-3, with D perhaps matching TRBD2 (6 bases). Germline V gives CDR1 MNHEY, CDR2 SVGAGI. This CDR3 region has 16 residues. Deletions cut 0 bases from V and 0 bases from J, with 10 bases between. CDR3 region: CASSYSRGASTDTQYF. For the CDR3, the DNA is TGTGCCAGCAGTTACTCGCGCGGGGCTAGCACAGATACGCAGTATTTT.

The V gene is TRBV19, the J gene TRBJ1-2, with D perhaps matching TRBD1 (6 bases). Germline values: CDR1 LNHDA, CDR2 SQIVND (reference sequence). The CDR3 is made up of 14 amino acids. Trimming pared 7 bases from V and 1 base from J, leaving 13 bases between. CDR3 protein: CASMMTGSNYGYTF. The CDR3 DNA is TGTGCCAGTATGATGACAGGAAGTAACTATGGCTACACCTTC.

The chain recombines TRBV6-6 with TRBJ2-1; D is ambiguous. Germline V gene lookup returns CDR1 MNHNY and CDR2 SVGAGI (reference sequence). The V gene lost 1 base and the J gene lost 9 bases, with 10 bases spanning the gap. This CDR3 spans 13 amino acids. The CDR3 DNA sequence: TGTGCCAGCAGTTACTTACCGGGCGGTGAGCAGTTCTTC. As protein: CASSYLPGGEQFF.

This clone turned up a few times. The chain couples TRBV7-3 to TRBJ2-5; D is possibly TRBD2 (6 bases). V dropped 1 base and J dropped 4 bases, with 10 bases sitting between them. This CDR3 region has 14 residues. CDR1 is SGHTA and CDR2 is FQGTGA in the germline V gene. CDR3 in DNA: TGTGCCAGCAGCTTAAACGGCGGGGCAGAGACCCAGTACTTC. Translating gives CASSLNGGAETQYF.